This entry is about one TCR beta chain. This specimen belongs to a study of blood T cell repertoires in COVID-19. Overall study context: From the United States, Italy and Spain came samples of acute and convalescent COVID-19.

Libraries were prepared by immunoSEQ multiplex PCR; TCRdb keeps only in-frame clonotypes and omits some of them. The sample consists of some 80,000 clones, over 75% of them appearing once. Unmatched junction bases numbered 9, after V lost 4 bases and J lost 6 bases. Germline assignment: CDR1 SGHKS and CDR2 YYEKEE (reference sequence). The CDR3 contains 15 residues. The rearrangement joins TRBV5-5 to TRBJ2-2, with TRBD1 identical over 7 bases. The receptor's source is an elderly woman with acute or convalescent COVID-19. The sample was peripheral blood. CDR3 coding DNA: TGTGCCAGCAGCGTTGACAGGGTTCAGGCCGGGGAGCTGTTTTTT. It codes for CASSVDRVQAGELFF.